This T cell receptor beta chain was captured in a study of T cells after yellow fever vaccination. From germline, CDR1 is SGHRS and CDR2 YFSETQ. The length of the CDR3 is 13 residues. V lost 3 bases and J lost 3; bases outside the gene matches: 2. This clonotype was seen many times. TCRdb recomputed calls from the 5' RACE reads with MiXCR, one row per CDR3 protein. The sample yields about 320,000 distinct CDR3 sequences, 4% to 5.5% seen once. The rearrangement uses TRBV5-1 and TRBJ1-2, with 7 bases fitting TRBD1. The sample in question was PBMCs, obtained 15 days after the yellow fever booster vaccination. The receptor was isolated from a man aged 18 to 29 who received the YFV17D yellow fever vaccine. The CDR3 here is CASSSQGDYGYTF. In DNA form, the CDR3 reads TGCGCCAGCAGCTCGCAGGGGGACTATGGCTACACCTTC. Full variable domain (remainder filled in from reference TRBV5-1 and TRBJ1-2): KAGVTQTPRYLIKTRGQQVTLSCSPISGHRSVSWYQQTPGQGLQFLFEYFSETQRNKGNFPGRFSGRQFSNSRSEMNVSTLELGDSALYLCASSSQGDYGYTFGSGTRLTVV.